The 29 T cell receptor beta chains given below trace back to one sample, sequenced in a study of T cell responses to AZD1222 COVID-19 vaccine. The table came from immunoSEQ multiplex PCR; TCRdb's copy has only in-frame clones and leaves some out. The table lists roughly 75,000 clones, roughly 91% of them singletons. The specimen was peripheral blood, collected 28 days after the second AZD1222 dose. Receptors originate from an adult who received the AZD1222 COVID-19 vaccine.

The chain combines TRBV7-9 with TRBJ2-1; 10 bases line up with TRBD2. Germline CDR1 reads SEHNR; CDR2 reads FQNEAQ (reference sequence). The trim removed 5 bases at V and 1 base at J, leaving 5 bases unmatched. This CDR3 region has 16 residues. CDR3 region: CASSGPAGGSYNEQFF. The CDR3 DNA is TGTGCCAGCAGCGGCCCAGCGGGGGGGTCCTACAATGAGCAGTTCTTC. Full variable domain (remainder filled in from reference TRBV7-9 and TRBJ2-1): DTGVSQNPRHKITKRGQNVTFRCDPISEHNRLYWYRQTLGQGPEFLTYFQNEAQLEKSRLLSDRFSAERPKGSFSTLEIQRTEQGDSAMYLCASSGPAGGSYNEQFFGPGTRLTVL.

V gene TRBV4-3 combines with J gene TRBJ1-1, with D possibly TRBD1 on 5 matching bases. Trimming pared 3 bases from V and 4 bases from J, leaving 9 bases between. CDR3 length equals 13 residues. Germline V gene lookup returns CDR1 LGHNA and CDR2 YSLEER. CDR3 loop: CASSHRGVTEAFF. CDR3 nucleotides: TGCGCCAGCAGCCATAGGGGTGTCACTGAAGCTTTCTTT.

The gene calls are TRBV7-2 and TRBJ2-2; 12 positions match TRBD1. Germline lookup yields CDR1 SGHTA and CDR2 FQGNSA. The CDR3 loop spans 18 amino acids. V gave up 4 bases and J gave up 6 bases; unmatched junction bases: 12. This CDR3 is CASSSRPGQGAKAGELFF. The CDR3 DNA reads TGTGCCAGCAGCTCACGCCCGGGACAGGGGGCCAAAGCCGGGGAGCTGTTTTTT.

The chain recombines TRBV30 with TRBJ1-2; D is unclear. The CDR3 is 12 amino acids. V lost 2 bases to trimming and J lost 5 bases, with 9 bases between them. The germline gives CDR1 GTSNPN, CDR2 SVGIG (reference sequence). The chain's CDR3 is CAWSPRQYGYTF. CDR3 in DNA: TGTGCCTGGAGTCCCAGGCAGTATGGCTACACCTTC.

The chain links TRBV3-1 (or the pseudogene TRBV3-2) to TRBJ2-2; TRBD1 matches at 7 bases. The CDR3 consists of 16 residues. The germline gives CDR1 LGHDT, CDR2 YNNKEL (reference sequence). Germline trimming cut 3 bases from V and 0 bases from J; bases unmatched to any gene: 4. DNA of the CDR3: TGTGCCAGCAGCCAGCTGGACAGGACGAACACCGGGGAGCTGTTTTTT. Protein: CASSQLDRTNTGELFF.

A few counts support this clone. The CDR3 is CASSAGQGARDTQYF. The DNA for the CDR3 is TGTGCCAGCAGTGCAGGACAGGGGGCGCGGGATACGCAGTATTTT. This chain connects TRBV2 to TRBJ2-3; TRBD1 agrees at 11 bases. CDR3 size: 15 residues. V lost 4 bases, J lost 6 bases, and 6 bases stayed unmatched. Germline CDR1 is SNHLY and CDR2 is FYNNEI.

Only a few counts were recorded for this clone. The chain couples TRBV30 to TRBJ1-6, with TRBD1 as a possible D gene (5 bases). CDR1 and CDR2 (germline): GTSNPN, SVGIG (reference sequence). The CDR3 totals 14 residues. The ends were cut back, 0 bases at V and 9 bases at J, with 12 bases in the middle. The CDR3: CAWSVGVEASPLHF. CDR3 DNA sequence: TGTGCCTGGAGTGTAGGGGTGGAGGCTTCACCCCTCCACTTT.

The DNA of the CDR3 is TGCAGCGTTGAAGATGACGGGGAGGGCCCAGATACGCAGTATTTT. Its translation: CSVEDDGEGPDTQYF. This chain uses TRBV29-1 with TRBJ2-3; 7 bases are shared with TRBD2. V was clipped by 0 bases and J by 4 bases; unmatched bases: 7. The CDR3 is 15 amino acids. CDR1 is SQVTM and CDR2 is ANQGSEA in the germline V gene.

V usage is TRBV6-6 and J usage is TRBJ2-5, with D possibly being TRBD1 (5 bases). The germline V gene has CDR1 MNHNY and CDR2 SVGAGI (reference sequence). The CDR3 is 14 residues long. The V end lost 6 bases, the J end lost 7 bases, and 18 bases lay between the germline ends. CDR3 DNA sequence: TGTGCCAGCAGCCCAATTACAGGCACCGGGACCCAGTACTTC. Encoded protein: CASSPITGTGTQYF.

The V call is TRBV19, the J call TRBJ2-2; TRBD1 or TRBD2 may be the D gene (5 bases each). The V end was cut by 4 bases, the J end by 5 bases, with 11 bases between. The CDR3 is 14 residues long. Germline assignment: CDR1 LNHDA and CDR2 SQIVND (reference sequence). The CDR3 DNA reads as TGTGCCAGTAGTAATCAGAGGGGAACCGGGGAGCTGTTTTTT. Translated: CASSNQRGTGELFF.

V is TRBV19 and J is TRBJ1-2; D unresolved. The CDR3 totals 16 residues. CDR1 is LNHDA, CDR2 SQIVND, per germline (reference sequence). Trimming removed 8 bases from V and 0 bases from J, with 19 bases in between. The CDR3 is CASLRAGLFANYGYTF. CDR3 nucleotides: TGTGCCAGTTTACGTGCAGGCCTCTTTGCTAACTATGGCTACACCTTC.

The chain has TRBV7-2 and TRBJ1-1; maybe TRBD1 (6 bases). Trimming removed 4 bases at V and 7 bases at J, with 16 bases between. Germline loops: CDR1 SGHTA, CDR2 FQGNSA. The CDR3 runs 14 residues. The CDR3 is CASSSRWGAYEAFF. The CDR3 DNA reads as TGTGCCAGCAGCTCCCGGTGGGGGGCATATGAAGCTTTCTTT.

The chain links TRBV27 to TRBJ2-7; a possible D gene is TRBD2 (5 bases). Per germline, CDR1 MNHEY and CDR2 SMNVEV (reference sequence). This CDR3 is 14 amino acids long. Trimming took off 4 bases at V and 3 bases at J, with 13 bases between the two ends. CDR3 sequence: CASSYRDALYEQYF. The CDR3 DNA reads TGTGCCAGCAGTTACCGGGATGCCCTCTACGAGCAGTACTTC.

This chain joins TRBV3-1 (or the pseudogene TRBV3-2) and TRBJ2-1; 8 nucleotides agree with TRBD2. This CDR3 is 16 amino acids long. The germline gives CDR1 LGHDT, CDR2 YNNKEL (reference sequence). Trimming cost V 3 bases and J 4 bases; bases outside gene matches: 8. The CDR3 is CASSQHTSGAYNEQFF. DNA of the CDR3: TGTGCCAGCAGCCAGCACACTAGCGGAGCATACAATGAGCAGTTCTTC.

The chain combines TRBV5-6 with TRBJ2-4; D gene unclear. Germline CDR1 SGHDT, CDR2 YYEEEE. The CDR3 contains 15 residues. V was shortened by 4 bases and J by 2 bases, with 13 bases between the two germline ends. CDR3 residues: CASSIRSTSKNIQYF. The DNA for the CDR3 is TGTGCCAGCAGCATCCGTAGCACTTCCAAAAACATTCAGTACTTC.

V is TRBV14 and J is TRBJ1-3, with D uncertain. Germline V gene data show CDR1 as SGHDN and CDR2 as FVKESK. With 3 bases removed from V and 4 bases from J, the gap between germline ends came to 1 base. The CDR3 has 11 residues. The CDR3 DNA is TGTGCCAGCAGCCAGGGAAACACCATATATTTT. Residues: CASSQGNTIYF.

This clone has only one observation. The chain links TRBV5-1 to TRBJ1-2, with D unresolved. Germline CDR1 is SGHRS and CDR2 is YFSETQ. The CDR3 runs to 13 residues. With 0 bases removed from V and 2 bases from J, the gap between germline ends came to 5 bases. For the CDR3, the DNA is TGCGCCAGCAGCTTGGTCACGAACTATGGCTACACCTTC. It translates to CASSLVTNYGYTF.

V and J are TRBV15 and TRBJ1-4; no firm D call. CDR3 length: 15 residues. The germline CDR1 and CDR2 sequences are LNHNV and YYDKDF (reference sequence). V was trimmed by 1 base and J by 12 bases, leaving 18 bases between them. The CDR3 nucleotides are TGTGCCACCAGCAGAGTTGGCAGATTTATGACGGAACTGTTTTTT. It is translated as CATSRVGRFMTELFF.

This chain links TRBV6-4 with TRBJ1-1; D uncertain. The CDR3 covers 13 residues. Trimming pared 6 bases from V and 3 bases from J, leaving 11 bases between. Per germline, CDR1 MRHNA and CDR2 SNTAGT. The CDR3 loop is CASRFEVYTEAFF. CDR3 sequence (DNA): TGTGCCAGCAGATTCGAGGTTTACACTGAAGCTTTCTTT.

The chain is built from TRBV19 and TRBJ2-7; D ambiguous. Germline V CDR1 and CDR2: LNHDA, SQIVND (reference sequence). Trimming removed 1 base from V and 0 bases from J, with 7 bases in between. This CDR3 is 14 amino acids long. The CDR3 protein is CASSIAPDSYEQYF. CDR3 nucleotide sequence: TGTGCCAGTAGTATAGCCCCAGACTCCTACGAGCAGTACTTC.

The V call is TRBV19, the J call TRBJ2-2; D gene unclear. Deletions cut 6 bases from V and 1 base from J, with 9 bases between. Germline CDR1 LNHDA, CDR2 SQIVND (reference sequence). The CDR3 totals 14 residues. The CDR3 bases are TGTGCCAGTAGACGGGCTCAGAACACCGGGGAGCTGTTTTTT. Amino acid sequence: CASRRAQNTGELFF.

V is TRBV19 and J is TRBJ1-2, with D possibly being TRBD1 (5 bases). V dropped 4 bases and J dropped 8 bases, with 11 bases sitting between them. In germline, CDR1 is LNHDA, CDR2 SQIVND (reference sequence). The CDR3 is 12 amino acids. The DNA of the CDR3 is TGTGCCAGTAGTACCCAGGGATGGGGCTACACCTTC. The encoded protein is CASSTQGWGYTF.

The chain combines TRBV10-1 with TRBJ2-7; 9 bases are shared with TRBD1. Trimming took 6 bases from V and 4 from J; bases not matched to a gene: 7. The length of the CDR3 is 14 residues. CDR1 and CDR2 from the germline V gene are WNHNN and SYGVQD (reference sequence). The CDR3 sequence: CASSGDRGNYEQYF. CDR3 nucleotide sequence: TGCGCCAGCAGCGGAGACAGGGGGAATTACGAGCAGTACTTC.

The chain couples TRBV11-2 to TRBJ1-1; tentative D call: TRBD1 (5 bases). Germline CDR1 is SGHAT and CDR2 is FQNNGV. V shed 5 bases and J shed 3 bases, with 13 bases lying between them. The CDR3 consists of 14 residues. CDR3 loop: CASSRGFGDTEAFF. The CDR3 coding sequence is TGTGCCAGCAGCCGGGGGTTTGGGGACACTGAAGCTTTCTTT.

The chain links TRBV19 to TRBJ2-2; TRBD1 or TRBD2 may be the D gene (5 bases each). With 0 bases removed from V and 5 bases from J, the gap between germline ends came to 7 bases. There are 14 residues in the CDR3. Germline-derived CDR1 and CDR2 are LNHDA and SQIVND (reference sequence). CDR3 bases: TGTGCCAGTAGTATAGACGAGGGGACCGGGGAGCTGTTTTTT. Protein: CASSIDEGTGELFF.

This clone occurred once. This sequence joins TRBV20-1 and TRBJ1-1, with D perhaps matching TRBD1 (6 bases). The V and J ends lost 3 bases and 1 base respectively, with 9 bases between them. Germline CDR1 DFQATT, CDR2 SNEGSKA (reference sequence). This CDR3 is built from 13 residues. Written as DNA, the CDR3 is TGCAGTGCTAGTTTACAGGGGAACACTGAAGCTTTCTTT. Amino acid sequence: CSASLQGNTEAFF.

This rearrangement joins TRBV5-1 to TRBJ1-6, with D possibly TRBD1 on 5 matching bases. The CDR3 runs 16 residues. V lost 0 bases, J lost 6 bases, and 13 bases lay in between. Germline CDR1 reads SGHRS; CDR2 reads YFSETQ. The CDR3 region is CASSLEGTSTNSPLHF. CDR3 nucleotide sequence: TGCGCCAGCAGCTTGGAGGGGACTAGCACTAATTCACCCCTCCACTTT.

The chain has TRBV13 and TRBJ2-7, with 7 bases aligning to TRBD1. V lost 3 bases to trimming and J lost 0 bases; unmatched junction nucleotides: 2. Per the germline V gene, CDR1 is PRHDT and CDR2 is FYEKMQ (reference sequence). The CDR3 length is 14 residues. The CDR3 DNA reads TGTGCCAGCAGCTTCGCAGGGGGCTCCTACGAGCAGTACTTC. Amino acid sequence: CASSFAGGSYEQYF.

The chain joins TRBV6-2 or TRBV6-3 to TRBJ2-3; TRBD2 agrees at 7 bases. Trimming removed 2 bases from V and 11 bases from J; junction bases left unmatched: 1. The CDR3 has 11 amino acids. Germline loops: CDR1 MNHEY, CDR2 SVGEGT. The CDR3 loop reads CASSYGGGQYF. The CDR3 region has the DNA TGTGCCAGCAGTTACGGCGGGGGGCAGTATTTT.